This passage covers 7 T cell receptor beta chains from one sample sequenced in a study of blood T cell repertoires in COVID-19. This table comes from immunoSEQ multiplex PCR, and its TCRdb copy is limited to in-frame clones, with some not included. The sample shows some 110,000 clones, about four fifths of them seen only once. The sequenced material came from PBMCs or T cells enriched from blood (not recorded which). All receptors come from a woman in her 30s who had recovered from COVID-19.

This chain uses TRBV7-9 with TRBJ2-2; D remains ambiguous. Germline V gene sequence: CDR1 SEHNR, CDR2 FQNEAQ (reference sequence). CDR3 length equals 14 residues. Trimming removed 0 bases at V and 2 bases at J, with 4 bases between. As DNA, the CDR3 is TGTGCCAGCAGCTTAGCTCTTAACACCGGGGAGCTGTTTTTT. Amino acid sequence: CASSLALNTGELFF. The full variable domain, its missing parts supplied by reference TRBV7-9 and TRBJ2-2, is DTGVSQNPRHKITKRGQNVTFRCDPISEHNRLYWYRQTLGQGPEFLTYFQNEAQLEKSRLLSDRFSAERPKGSFSTLEIQRTEQGDSAMYLCASSLALNTGELFFGEGSRLTVL.

J is TRBJ2-7 and V is TRBV9; 11 bases map to TRBD2. This CDR3 region has 15 residues. From germline, CDR1 is SGDLS and CDR2 YYNGEE. The junction had 6 bases not matched to a gene; V was cut back by 4 bases and J by 3 bases. The CDR3 loop is CASSPRLAGYYEQYF. The CDR3 DNA reads TGTGCCAGCAGCCCCCGACTAGCGGGATACTACGAGCAGTACTTC. Looking up the rest from reference TRBV9 and TRBJ2-7 gives the full variable domain: DSGVTQTPKHLITATGQRVTLRCSPRSGDLSVYWYQQSLDQGLQFLIQYYNGEERAKGNILERFSAQQFPDLHSELNLSSLELGDSALYFCASSPRLAGYYEQYFGPGTRLTVT.

The chain carries TRBV5-1 and TRBJ2-5; no reliable D call. Germline loops: CDR1 SGHRS, CDR2 YFSETQ. This CDR3 contains 11 residues. Trimming shortened V by 2 bases and J by 3 bases, and 2 bases separated the two germline ends. CDR3 DNA: TGCGCCAGCAGCTTTAAAGAGACCCAGTACTTC. This translates into CASSFKETQYF.

This chain links TRBV2 with TRBJ2-1, with 11 bases aligning to TRBD2. The ends lost 4 bases at V and 7 bases at J; junction bases unmatched: 6. In germline, CDR1 is SNHLY, CDR2 FYNNEI. The CDR3 totals 15 residues. The CDR3: CASSGGLAGGNEQFF. CDR3 nucleotide sequence: TGTGCCAGCAGTGGCGGGCTAGCGGGAGGAAATGAGCAGTTCTTC.

This chain connects TRBV9 to TRBJ2-1; 7 nucleotides agree with TRBD2. Germline lookup yields CDR1 SGDLS and CDR2 YYNGEE. The CDR3 totals 14 residues. J lost 7 bases, V lost 0 bases, and 4 bases had no gene match. The CDR3 spells CASSVALALNEQFF. For the CDR3, the DNA is TGTGCCAGCAGCGTAGCACTAGCGCTTAATGAGCAGTTCTTC.

The chain uses TRBV28 and TRBJ1-6, with D tentatively TRBD1 (5 bases). This CDR3 has 19 residues. CDR1 is MDHEN and CDR2 is SYDVKM in the germline V gene. With 6 bases removed from V and 1 base from J, the gap between germline ends came to 22 bases. In DNA, the CDR3 is TGTGCCAGCAGCCGCCTACTAAGGCCAGGGAAATCCTATAATTCACCCCTCCACTTT. Protein: CASSRLLRPGKSYNSPLHF.

This chain uses TRBV7-3 with TRBJ2-6; D is perhaps TRBD1 (6 bases). This CDR3 is built from 14 residues. Trimming left V 5 bases short and J 6 bases short, with 11 bases between. Looked up from germline, CDR1 is SGHTA and CDR2 is FQGTGA. The CDR3 nucleotides are TGTGCCAGCAGCCCGACAGGTACGGCCAACGTCCTGACTTTC. Translation gives CASSPTGTANVLTF.